This T cell receptor (beta chain) was documented in a study of response to subunit inactivated influenza vaccine (dated by TCRdb to 2017 to 2018). In terms of the full investigation: To follow how T cells responded to a trivalent subunit inactivated influenza vaccine, the researchers relied on deep quantitative profiling of the T cell receptor repertoire. Overall results and qualifications from the work: It was suggested by the authors that each seasonal influenza vaccination may recruit only a limited number of new T cells.

This clonotype was observed a handful of times. The target of this receptor is not known. The input lacks base qualities; no much larger clone sits a single base away. The germline V gene provides CDR1 SGHRS and CDR2 YFSETQ. Unmatched junction bases come to 11, with V trimmed by 4 bases and J by 7 bases. Measured from the cysteine to the phenylalanine, the CDR3 is 15 residues long. CDR3 DNA is the only sequence kept; it has 45 bases, read in frame from the first base. The method behind the library was RT-PCR. The run used an Illumina HiSeq 2500. TCRdb reran the public reads through fastp at Q25 and MiXCR, keeping productive beta chains. One record per CDR3 amino acid sequence lists the most common genes and DNA. This sample gives around 850,000 distinct CDR3 sequences in total; about 18% of them show up just once. Jointly, the top ten make up around 9.9% of the sample.

The receptor comes from a man in his fifties who received an inactivated influenza vaccine. Donor details come from another sample of the same person, matched by shared clones. The chain joins TRBV5-1 to TRBJ1-1, and 9 junction bases match TRBD1. The source material was PBMCs from blood, sampled 5 to 6 days after vaccination. CDR3 sequence: CASSPDRGNGGEAFF. Read as DNA, the sequence is TGCGCCAGCAGCCCCGACAGGGGGAATGGAGGTGAAGCTTTCTTT.